This T cell receptor (beta chain) was recovered during a study of cytomegalovirus exposure and HLA in healthy donors. Study-level results: In vitro confirmation showed three CMV-associated chains to be CMV antigen specific. The authors enumerated over 150 TCR beta chains as linked to cytomegalovirus.

Separate from the roughly 720-subject first cohort was the approximately 130-subject validation cohort, to which the donors belonged. The data were produced by immunoSEQ multiplex PCR, yet TCRdb's version contains in-frame clones alone and is incomplete. The data show 80,000 to 100,000 clones, roughly 87% seen once. Germline V CDR1 and CDR2: MNHEY, SMNVEV (reference sequence). The CDR3 runs 13 residues. V was clipped by 4 bases and J by 7 bases; unmatched bases: 4. Note on this clone: Antigen specificity is unknown.

Specimen: PBMCs. The chain couples TRBV27 to TRBJ2-1; the match to TRBD2 covers 7 bases. The TCR originated in a man younger than 35 in good health and CMV-seropositive. The CDR3 DNA reads as TGTGCCAGCAGTTCGACTAGCTTAAATGAGCAGTTCTTC. This codes for CASSSTSLNEQFF.